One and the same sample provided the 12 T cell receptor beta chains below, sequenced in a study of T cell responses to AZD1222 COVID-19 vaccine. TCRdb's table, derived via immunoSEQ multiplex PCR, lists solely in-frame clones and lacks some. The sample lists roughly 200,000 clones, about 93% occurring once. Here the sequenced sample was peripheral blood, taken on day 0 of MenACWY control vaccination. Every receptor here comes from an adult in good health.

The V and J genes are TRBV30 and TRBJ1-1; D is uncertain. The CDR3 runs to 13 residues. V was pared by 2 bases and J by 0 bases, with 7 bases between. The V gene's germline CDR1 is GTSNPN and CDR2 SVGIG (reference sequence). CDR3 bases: TGTGCCTGGAGTACGGAGATGAACACTGAAGCTTTCTTT. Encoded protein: CAWSTEMNTEAFF.

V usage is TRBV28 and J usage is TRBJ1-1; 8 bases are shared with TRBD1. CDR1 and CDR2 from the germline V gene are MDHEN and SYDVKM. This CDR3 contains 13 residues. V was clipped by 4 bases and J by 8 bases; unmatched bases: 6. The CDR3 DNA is TGTGCCAGCAGTTCCCCGGGACAGGCAGAAGCTTTCTTT. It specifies CASSSPGQAEAFF. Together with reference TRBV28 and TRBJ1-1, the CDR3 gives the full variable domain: DVKVTQSSRYLVKRTGEKVFLECVQDMDHENMFWYRQDPGLGLRLIYFSYDVKMKEKGDIPEGYSVSREKKERFSLILESASTNQTSMYLCASSSPGQAEAFFGQGTRLTVV.

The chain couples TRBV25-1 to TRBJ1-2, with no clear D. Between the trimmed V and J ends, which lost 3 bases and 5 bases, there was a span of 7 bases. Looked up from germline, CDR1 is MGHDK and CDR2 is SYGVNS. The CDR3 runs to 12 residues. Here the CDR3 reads CASSDDPYGYTF. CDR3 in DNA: TGTGCCAGCAGTGATGACCCTTATGGCTACACCTTC.

The CDR3 DNA is TGTGCCAGCAGCGTATCTAGGTGGGGAGATACGCAGTATTTT. Its protein product is CASSVSRWGDTQYF. J is TRBJ2-3 and V is TRBV9, with D uncertain. The germline V gene has CDR1 SGDLS and CDR2 YYNGEE. There are 14 residues in the CDR3. V lost 1 base, J lost 5 bases, and 11 bases lay in between. The full variable domain, completed using reference TRBV9 and TRBJ2-3, is DSGVTQTPKHLITATGQRVTLRCSPRSGDLSVYWYQQSLDQGLQFLIQYYNGEERAKGNILERFSAQQFPDLHSELNLSSLELGDSALYFCASSVSRWGDTQYFGPGTRLTVL.

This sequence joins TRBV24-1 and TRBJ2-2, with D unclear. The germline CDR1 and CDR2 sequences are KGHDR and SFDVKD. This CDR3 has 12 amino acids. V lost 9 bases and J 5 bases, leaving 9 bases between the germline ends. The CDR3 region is CATGEQTGELFF. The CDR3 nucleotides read TGTGCCACCGGGGAACAAACCGGGGAGCTGTTTTTT.

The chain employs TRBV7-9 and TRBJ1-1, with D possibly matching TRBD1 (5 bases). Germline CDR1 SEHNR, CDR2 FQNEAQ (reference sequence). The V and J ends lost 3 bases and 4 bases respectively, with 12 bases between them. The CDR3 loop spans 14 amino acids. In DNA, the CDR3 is TGTGCCAGCAGCTTGGGAGGGGTCCCCACTGAAGCTTTCTTT. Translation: CASSLGGVPTEAFF.

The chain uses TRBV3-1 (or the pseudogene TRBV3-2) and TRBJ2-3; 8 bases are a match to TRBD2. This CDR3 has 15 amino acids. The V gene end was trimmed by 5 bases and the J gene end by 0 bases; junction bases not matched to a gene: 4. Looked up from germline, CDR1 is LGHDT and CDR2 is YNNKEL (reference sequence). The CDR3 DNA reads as TGTGCCAGCAGCATGCGACTAGCGAGCACAGATACGCAGTATTTT. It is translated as CASSMRLASTDTQYF.

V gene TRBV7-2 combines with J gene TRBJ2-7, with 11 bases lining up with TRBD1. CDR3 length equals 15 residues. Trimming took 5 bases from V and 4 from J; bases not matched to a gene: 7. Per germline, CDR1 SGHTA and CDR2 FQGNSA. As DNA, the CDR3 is TGTGCCAGCAGCCGCGCGGGGACAGGGGGTTACGAGCAGTACTTC. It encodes CASSRAGTGGYEQYF.

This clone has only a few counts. CDR3 coding DNA: TGCGCCAGCAGTGGGACCCCAGGAGTCAACGAGCAGTACTTC. It translates to CASSGTPGVNEQYF. The V call is TRBV10-1, the J call TRBJ2-7; D not resolved. Germline V gives CDR1 WNHNN, CDR2 SYGVQD (reference sequence). This CDR3 has 14 residues. V lost 4 bases and J 5 bases, leaving 15 bases between the germline ends.

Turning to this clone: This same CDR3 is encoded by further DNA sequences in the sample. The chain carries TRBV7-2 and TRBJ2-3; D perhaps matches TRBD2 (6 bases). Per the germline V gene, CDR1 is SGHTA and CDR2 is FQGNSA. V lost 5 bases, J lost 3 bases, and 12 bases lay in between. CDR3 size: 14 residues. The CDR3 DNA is TGTGCCAGCAGCCTAACCGGGGGTACAGATACGCAGTATTTT. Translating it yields CASSLTGGTDTQYF.

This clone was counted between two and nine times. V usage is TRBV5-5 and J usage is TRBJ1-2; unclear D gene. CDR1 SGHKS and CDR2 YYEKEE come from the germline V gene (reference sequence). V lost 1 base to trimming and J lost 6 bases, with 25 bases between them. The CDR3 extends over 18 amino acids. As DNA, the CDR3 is TGTGCCAGCAGCTTGTCATCGGCAGAGCATTCTATCCGTGATGGCTACACCTTC. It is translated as CASSLSSAEHSIRDGYTF.

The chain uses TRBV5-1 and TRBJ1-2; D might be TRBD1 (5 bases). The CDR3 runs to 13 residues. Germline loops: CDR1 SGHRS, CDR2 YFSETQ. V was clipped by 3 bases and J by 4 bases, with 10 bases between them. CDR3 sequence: CASSWGKSYGYTF. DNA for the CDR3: TGCGCCAGCAGCTGGGGGAAATCCTATGGCTACACCTTC.